This T cell receptor beta chain was recovered during a study of cytomegalovirus exposure and HLA in healthy donors. As for the study in general: Sequencing of some 190 million T cells in an earlier analysis found 120 million or so unique TCR beta sequences.

To note about this clone: Its antigen is unidentified. The junction departs from germline at one end; a sequencing error may be responsible.

The CDR3 sequence is 15 residues long. CDR1 is SEHNR, CDR2 FQNEAQ, per germline (reference sequence). The study's findings and limits: Some V segments could not be told apart, so they were left out, TRBV6-2 and TRBV6-3 among them.

PCR employed 60 Vbeta and 13 Jbeta primers. Generated by immunoSEQ multiplex PCR, the TCRdb table keeps only in-frame clones and is missing some. The sample holds just over 200,000 clones; roughly 70% are singletons and the top ten take 2.6%. V usage is TRBV7-9 and J usage is TRBJ1-1; tentatively, D is TRBD1 (6 bases). The sequence came from a man aged 40-49 years in good health and CMV-seropositive. Input material: PBMCs. The CDR3 DNA sequence: TGTTCCAGCAGCTTTTGGACAGAGAAAGGGACTGAAGCTTTCTTT. Translated, it gives CSSSFWTEKGTEAFF.